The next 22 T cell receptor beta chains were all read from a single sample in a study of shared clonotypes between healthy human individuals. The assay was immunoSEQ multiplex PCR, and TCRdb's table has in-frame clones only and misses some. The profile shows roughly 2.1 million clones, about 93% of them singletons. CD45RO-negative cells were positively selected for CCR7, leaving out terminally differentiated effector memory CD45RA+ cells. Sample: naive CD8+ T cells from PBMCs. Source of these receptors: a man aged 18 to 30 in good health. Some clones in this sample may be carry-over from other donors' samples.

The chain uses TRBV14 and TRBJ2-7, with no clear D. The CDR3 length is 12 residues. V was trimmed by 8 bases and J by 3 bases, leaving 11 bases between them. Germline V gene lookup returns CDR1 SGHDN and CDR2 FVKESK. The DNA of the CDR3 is TGTGCCAGCTCTGGGATGTTCTACGAGCAGTACTTC. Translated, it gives CASSGMFYEQYF. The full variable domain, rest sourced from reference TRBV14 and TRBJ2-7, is EAGVTQFPSHSVIEKGQTVTLRCDPISGHDNLYWYRRVMGKEIKFLLHFVKESKQDESGMPNNRFLAERTGGTYSTLKVQPAELEDSGVYFCASSGMFYEQYFGPGTRLTVT.

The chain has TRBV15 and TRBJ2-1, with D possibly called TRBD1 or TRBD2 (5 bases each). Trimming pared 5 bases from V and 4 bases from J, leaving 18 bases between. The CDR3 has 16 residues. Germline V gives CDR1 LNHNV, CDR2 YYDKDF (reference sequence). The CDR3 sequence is CATSQSIGEGYNEQFF. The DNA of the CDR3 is TGTGCCACCAGCCAATCCATAGGAGAGGGGTACAATGAGCAGTTCTTC.

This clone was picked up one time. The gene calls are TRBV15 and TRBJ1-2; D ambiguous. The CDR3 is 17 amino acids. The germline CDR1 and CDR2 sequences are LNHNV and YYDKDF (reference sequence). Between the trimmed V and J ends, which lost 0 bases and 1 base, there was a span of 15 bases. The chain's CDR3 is CATSRDLSDGVNYGYTF. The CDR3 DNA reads TGTGCCACCAGCAGAGATCTTAGCGACGGAGTTAACTATGGCTACACCTTC.

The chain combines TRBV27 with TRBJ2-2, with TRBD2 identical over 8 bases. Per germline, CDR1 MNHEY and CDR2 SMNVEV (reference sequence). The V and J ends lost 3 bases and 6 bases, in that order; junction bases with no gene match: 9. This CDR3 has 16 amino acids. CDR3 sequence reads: CASSFAAGEVAGELFF. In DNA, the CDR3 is TGTGCCAGCAGTTTTGCAGCGGGAGAGGTGGCCGGGGAGCTGTTTTTT.

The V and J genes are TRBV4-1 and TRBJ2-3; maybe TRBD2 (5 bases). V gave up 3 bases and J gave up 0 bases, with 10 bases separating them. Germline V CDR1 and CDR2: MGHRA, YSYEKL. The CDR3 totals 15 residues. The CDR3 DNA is TGCGCCAGCAGCCACGTCCCGGGGAGCACAGATACGCAGTATTTT. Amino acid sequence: CASSHVPGSTDTQYF.

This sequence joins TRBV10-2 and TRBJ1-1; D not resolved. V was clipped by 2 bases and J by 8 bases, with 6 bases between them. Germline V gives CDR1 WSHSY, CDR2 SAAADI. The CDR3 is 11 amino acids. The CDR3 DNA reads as TGCGCCAGCAGTGAGGCGGGAGAAGCTTTCTTT. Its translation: CASSEAGEAFF.

The chain's CDR3 is CASKQFLSEAEYTQYF. CDR3 DNA sequence: TGTGCCAGCAAGCAGTTTCTGTCCGAGGCCGAATATACGCAGTATTTT. The J gene is TRBJ2-3, the V gene TRBV28; D remains ambiguous. The CDR3 consists of 16 residues. Germline V gives CDR1 MDHEN, CDR2 SYDVKM. Trimming pared 7 bases from V and 7 bases from J, leaving 24 bases between.

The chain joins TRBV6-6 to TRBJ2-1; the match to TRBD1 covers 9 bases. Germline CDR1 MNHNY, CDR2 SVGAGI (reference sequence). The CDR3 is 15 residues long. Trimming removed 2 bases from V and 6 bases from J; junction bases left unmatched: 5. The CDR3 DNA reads TGTGCCAGCAGTTACAGGACAGGGGAGATCAATGAGCAGTTCTTC. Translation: CASSYRTGEINEQFF.

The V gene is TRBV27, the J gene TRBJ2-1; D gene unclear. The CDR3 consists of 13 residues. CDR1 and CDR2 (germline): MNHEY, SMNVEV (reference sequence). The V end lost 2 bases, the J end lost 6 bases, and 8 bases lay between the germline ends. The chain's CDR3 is CASSLMLSNEQFF. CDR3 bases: TGTGCCAGCAGTTTAATGCTCAGCAATGAGCAGTTCTTC.

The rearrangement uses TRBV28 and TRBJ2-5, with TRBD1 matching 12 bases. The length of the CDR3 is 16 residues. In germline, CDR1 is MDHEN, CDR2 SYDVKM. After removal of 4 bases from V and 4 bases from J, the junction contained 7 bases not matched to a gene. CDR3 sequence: CASSSWDRGLGETQYF. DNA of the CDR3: TGTGCCAGCAGTTCATGGGACAGGGGGCTCGGAGAGACCCAGTACTTC.

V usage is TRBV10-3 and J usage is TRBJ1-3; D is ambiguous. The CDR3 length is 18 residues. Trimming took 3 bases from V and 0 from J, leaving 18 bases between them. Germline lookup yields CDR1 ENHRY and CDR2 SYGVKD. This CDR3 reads CAISDWSAIFSSGNTIYF. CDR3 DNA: TGTGCCATCAGTGATTGGTCAGCCATTTTTAGCTCTGGAAACACCATATATTTT.

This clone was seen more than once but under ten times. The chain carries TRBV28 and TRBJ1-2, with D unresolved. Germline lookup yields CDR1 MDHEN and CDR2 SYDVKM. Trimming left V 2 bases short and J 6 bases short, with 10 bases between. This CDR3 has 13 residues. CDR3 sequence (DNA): TGTGCCAGCAGTTTACCACTTGGGGATGGCTACACCTTC. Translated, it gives CASSLPLGDGYTF.

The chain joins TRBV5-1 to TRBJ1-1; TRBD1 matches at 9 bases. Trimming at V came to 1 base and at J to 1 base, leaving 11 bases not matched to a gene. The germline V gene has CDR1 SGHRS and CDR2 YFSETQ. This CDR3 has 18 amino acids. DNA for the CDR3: TGCGCCAGCAGCTTGAGCCGGGACAGGGCATTAACGAACACTGAAGCTTTCTTT. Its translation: CASSLSRDRALTNTEAFF.

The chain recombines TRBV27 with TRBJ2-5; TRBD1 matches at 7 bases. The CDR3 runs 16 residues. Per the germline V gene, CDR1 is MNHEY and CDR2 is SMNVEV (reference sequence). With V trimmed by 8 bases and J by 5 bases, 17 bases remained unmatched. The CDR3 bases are TGTGCCAGCCGAAACCGGGACAGCCCCAATCGGGAGACCCAGTACTTC. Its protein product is CASRNRDSPNRETQYF.

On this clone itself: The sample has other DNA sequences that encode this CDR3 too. The CDR3 here is CASSFGLYEQYF. CDR3 sequence (DNA): TGTGCCAGCAGCTTTGGACTGTACGAGCAGTACTTC. V and J are TRBV7-9 and TRBJ2-7, with D perhaps TRBD2 (5 bases). This CDR3 is 12 amino acids long. The germline gives CDR1 SEHNR, CDR2 FQNEAQ (reference sequence). Trimming pared 3 bases from V and 4 bases from J, leaving 7 bases between. Full variable domain (missing parts from reference TRBV7-9 and TRBJ2-7): DTGVSQNPRHKITKRGQNVTFRCDPISEHNRLYWYRQTLGQGPEFLTYFQNEAQLEKSRLLSDRFSAERPKGSFSTLEIQRTEQGDSAMYLCASSFGLYEQYFGPGTRLTVT.

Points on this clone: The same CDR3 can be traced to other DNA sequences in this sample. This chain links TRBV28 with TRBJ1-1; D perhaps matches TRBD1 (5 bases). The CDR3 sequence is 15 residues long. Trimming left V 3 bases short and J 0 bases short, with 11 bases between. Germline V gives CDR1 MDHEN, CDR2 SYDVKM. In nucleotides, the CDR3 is TGTGCCAGCAGTTTGGCAGGGACTTTGAACACTGAAGCTTTCTTT. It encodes CASSLAGTLNTEAFF. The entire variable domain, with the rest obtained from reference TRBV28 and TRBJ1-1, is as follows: DVKVTQSSRYLVKRTGEKVFLECVQDMDHENMFWYRQDPGLGLRLIYFSYDVKMKEKGDIPEGYSVSREKKERFSLILESASTNQTSMYLCASSLAGTLNTEAFFGQGTRLTVV.

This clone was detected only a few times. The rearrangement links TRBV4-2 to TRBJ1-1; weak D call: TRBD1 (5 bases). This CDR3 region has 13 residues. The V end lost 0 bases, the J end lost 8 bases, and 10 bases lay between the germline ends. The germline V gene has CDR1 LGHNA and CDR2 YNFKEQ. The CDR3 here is CASSQDKGLEAFF. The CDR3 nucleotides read TGTGCCAGCAGCCAAGATAAGGGGCTAGAAGCTTTCTTT.

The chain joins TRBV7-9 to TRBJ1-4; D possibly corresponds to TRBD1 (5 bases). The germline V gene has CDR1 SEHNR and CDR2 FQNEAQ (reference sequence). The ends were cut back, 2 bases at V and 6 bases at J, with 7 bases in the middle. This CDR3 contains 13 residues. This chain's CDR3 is CASSLRGDEKLFF. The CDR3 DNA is TGTGCCAGCAGCTTACGGGGGGATGAAAAACTGTTTTTT.

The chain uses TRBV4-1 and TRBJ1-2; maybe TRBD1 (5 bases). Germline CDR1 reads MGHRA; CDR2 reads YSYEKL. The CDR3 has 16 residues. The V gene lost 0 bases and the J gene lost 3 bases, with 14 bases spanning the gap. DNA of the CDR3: TGCGCCAGCAGCCAAGACGGAAGGCAGGGCTACTATGGCTACACCTTC. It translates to CASSQDGRQGYYGYTF.

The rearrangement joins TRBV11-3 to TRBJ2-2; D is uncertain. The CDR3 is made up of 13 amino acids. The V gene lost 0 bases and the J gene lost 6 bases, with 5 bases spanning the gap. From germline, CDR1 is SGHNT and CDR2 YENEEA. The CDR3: CASSLDVSGELFF. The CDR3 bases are TGTGCCAGCAGCTTAGATGTGTCCGGGGAGCTGTTTTTT.

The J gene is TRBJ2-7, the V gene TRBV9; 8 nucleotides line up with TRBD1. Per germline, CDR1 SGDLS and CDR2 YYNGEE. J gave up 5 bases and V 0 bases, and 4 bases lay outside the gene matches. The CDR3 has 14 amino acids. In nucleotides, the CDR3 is TGTGCCAGCAGCGTAGGCGCGACAGGGGACGAGCAGTACTTC. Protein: CASSVGATGDEQYF.

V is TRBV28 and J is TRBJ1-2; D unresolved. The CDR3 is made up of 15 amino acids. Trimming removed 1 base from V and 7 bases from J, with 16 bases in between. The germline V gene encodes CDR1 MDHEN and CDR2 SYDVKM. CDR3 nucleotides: TGTGCCAGCAGTTTATTAAGGCGCCTCGTGGGTGGCTACACCTTC. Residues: CASSLLRRLVGGYTF.